The 32 T cell receptor beta chains in this list originate from one sample, sequenced in a study of cytomegalovirus exposure and HLA in healthy donors. The PCR was carried out with 60 Vbeta primers and 13 Jbeta primers. The assay was immunoSEQ multiplex PCR, and TCRdb's table has in-frame clones only and misses some. Among around 140,000 clones listed, 82% were seen once. Sequencing was performed on PBMCs. Receptors were obtained from a woman between 45 and 60 years old in good health and CMV-seropositive.

The CDR3 coding sequence is TGTGCCAGCAGCCCGACAGACCAAGAGACCCAGTACTTC. It specifies CASSPTDQETQYF. The chain recombines TRBV6-1 with TRBJ2-5; possible D gene TRBD1, 5 bases. Germline CDR1 is MNHNS and CDR2 is SASEGT. V lost 6 bases to trimming and J lost 0 bases, with 8 bases between them. The CDR3 totals 13 residues.

V gene TRBV28 combines with J gene TRBJ2-1; weak D call: TRBD1 (6 bases). The V gene's germline CDR1 is MDHEN and CDR2 SYDVKM. CDR3 length: 14 residues. Trimming shortened V by 4 bases and J by 3 bases, and 10 bases separated the two germline ends. The CDR3 here is CASSYRDIYNEQFF. CDR3 in DNA: TGTGCCAGCAGTTACCGGGACATCTACAATGAGCAGTTCTTC.

V and J are TRBV7-2 and TRBJ1-2; 8 bases align to TRBD1. The CDR3 is made up of 13 amino acids. With 5 bases clipped from V and 8 bases from J, the junction kept 7 bases outside the gene matches. Germline assignment: CDR1 SGHTA and CDR2 FQGNSA. The CDR3 DNA is TGTGCCAGCAGCCCCGGGACAGGCAGAGGCTACACCTTC. Its protein is CASSPGTGRGYTF.

The chain employs TRBV7-8 and TRBJ1-6; D ambiguous. The V gene lost 0 bases and the J gene lost 0 bases, with 12 bases spanning the gap. This CDR3 contains 18 residues. CDR1 is SGHVS and CDR2 is FQNEAQ in the germline V gene. For the CDR3, the DNA is TGTGCCAGCAGCTTAGCCCGGGGAGCCAGCTCCTATAATTCACCCCTCCACTTT. Protein sequence: CASSLARGASSYNSPLHF.

The rearrangement links TRBV27 to TRBJ1-5; 9 bases are shared with TRBD1. Germline loops: CDR1 MNHEY, CDR2 SMNVEV (reference sequence). CDR3 length: 16 residues. With 5 bases clipped from V and 2 bases from J, the junction kept 7 bases outside the gene matches. CDR3 in amino acids: CASSPRTGEGNQPQHF. DNA for the CDR3: TGTGCCAGCAGTCCCCGGACAGGGGAGGGCAATCAGCCCCAGCATTTT.

J is TRBJ2-1 and V is TRBV7-2; D is ambiguous. This CDR3 has 11 residues. Trimming left V 5 bases short and J 7 bases short, with 6 bases between. Germline loops: CDR1 SGHTA, CDR2 FQGNSA. The CDR3 DNA reads as TGTGCCAGCAGCCCTCGGAATGAGCAGTTCTTC. This codes for CASSPRNEQFF.

V usage is TRBV18 and J usage is TRBJ1-1; D unclear. V dropped 5 bases and J dropped 1 base, with 8 bases sitting between them. CDR3 size: 13 residues. Germline V gives CDR1 KGHSH, CDR2 LQKENI. The CDR3 DNA follows: TGTGCCAGCTCATCTACTCCGAACACTGAAGCTTTCTTT. Protein sequence: CASSSTPNTEAFF.

This rearrangement joins TRBV10-3 to TRBJ2-1; D might be TRBD1 (7 bases). The germline V and J ends were trimmed by 4 bases and 4 bases, with 14 bases remaining between them. CDR1 and CDR2 (germline): ENHRY, SYGVKD. CDR3 length: 15 residues. CDR3: CAISGGDRVYNEQFF. The CDR3 DNA reads as TGTGCCATCAGTGGGGGGGACAGAGTATACAATGAGCAGTTCTTC.

This clone was seen only once. The V call is TRBV10-1, the J call TRBJ1-4; 9 bases line up with TRBD1. V gave up 8 bases and J gave up 0 bases; unmatched junction bases: 13. Germline V gives CDR1 WNHNN, CDR2 SYGVQD (reference sequence). The length of the CDR3 is 18 residues. CDR3 nucleotide sequence: TGCGCCAGCTTTCCCGCCACAGGGGGCTTTGCAACTAATGAAAAACTGTTTTTT. It is translated as CASFPATGGFATNEKLFF.

A note on this clone: One end of the junction is discordant with germline, which a read error may explain. This sequence joins TRBV7-9 and TRBJ2-7, with TRBD2 matching 9 bases. The CDR3 is 15 residues long. Germline-derived CDR1 and CDR2 are SEHNR and FQNEAQ (reference sequence). CDR3 nucleotide sequence: TGTGCCAGCAGCGATAGCGGGGGACGCTCCTACGAGCAGTGCTTC. It codes for CASSDSGGRSYEQCF.

J is TRBJ2-5 and V is TRBV29-1; possibly TRBD2 for D (6 bases). Trimming removed 4 bases from V and 5 bases from J, with 11 bases in between. The germline gives CDR1 SQVTM, CDR2 ANQGSEA. This CDR3 is 12 amino acids long. In DNA form, the CDR3 reads TGCAGCGTTGGTGCCCGGGAGGAGACCCAGTACTTC. It is translated as CSVGAREETQYF.

The J gene is TRBJ1-2, the V gene TRBV29-1, with D tentatively TRBD1 (5 bases). The CDR3 totals 13 residues. Trimming shortened V by 7 bases and J by 1 base, and 13 bases separated the two germline ends. Germline assignment: CDR1 SQVTM and CDR2 ANQGSEA. In nucleotides, the CDR3 is TGCAGCGCCACGGACACCTTTAACTATGGCTACACCTTC. Protein product: CSATDTFNYGYTF.

The chain couples TRBV5-1 to TRBJ2-2; the match to TRBD2 covers 10 bases. With 1 base clipped from V and 1 base from J, the junction kept 13 bases outside the gene matches. CDR3 size: 20 residues. The germline V gene encodes CDR1 SGHRS and CDR2 YFSETQ. CDR3 region: CASSLFLGLAEYLNTGELFF. The CDR3 DNA sequence: TGCGCCAGCAGCTTGTTCCTCGGACTAGCGGAATACTTGAACACCGGGGAGCTGTTTTTT.

This chain joins TRBV4-3 and TRBJ2-1, with unresolved D. Looked up from germline, CDR1 is LGHNA and CDR2 is YSLEER. The V and J ends lost 0 bases and 0 bases respectively, with 12 bases between them. This CDR3 spans 17 amino acids. Here the CDR3 reads CASSQDSTPSSYNEQFF. The CDR3, as DNA: TGCGCCAGCAGCCAAGATAGCACCCCGAGCTCCTACAATGAGCAGTTCTTC.

The V call is TRBV30, the J call TRBJ2-2; unclear D gene. Between the trimmed V and J ends, which lost 3 bases and 7 bases, there was a span of 6 bases. The germline V gene encodes CDR1 GTSNPN and CDR2 SVGIG (reference sequence). There are 11 residues in the CDR3. Here the CDR3 DNA reads TGTGCCTGGAGCCCGGGCGGGGAGCTGTTTTTT. Its translation: CAWSPGGELFF.

The chain couples TRBV7-8 to TRBJ2-7; TRBD2 might be the D (7 bases). Trimming shortened V by 5 bases and J by 4 bases, and 27 bases separated the two germline ends. The CDR3 runs 18 residues. Germline V gives CDR1 SGHVS, CDR2 FQNEAQ. CDR3 coding DNA: TGTGCCAGCAGCGGCGCCACCCTGGGGGGGGCCGCGATGTACGAGCAGTACTTC. It yields the protein CASSGATLGGAAMYEQYF.

This rearrangement joins TRBV19 to TRBJ2-5; possible D gene TRBD2, 5 bases. With the DNA end fitting TRBJ2-7 better, the J assignment may be wrong. Germline CDR1 and CDR2: LNHDA and SQIVND (reference sequence). This CDR3 comprises 14 residues. CDR3 sequence (DNA): TGTGCCAGTACAGGCGGGCCACTTGGCGGCGAGCAGTACTTC. It encodes CASTGGPLGGEQYF.

The rearrangement joins TRBV30 to TRBJ2-7; 7 bases align to TRBD1. V lost 3 bases and J lost 3; bases outside the gene matches: 2. There are 12 residues in the CDR3. The germline gives CDR1 GTSNPN, CDR2 SVGIG (reference sequence). Written as DNA, the CDR3 is TGTGCCTGGAGCCACAGGGGCTACGAGCAGTACTTC. Amino acid sequence: CAWSHRGYEQYF.

This clone appeared a single time. V is TRBV6-1 and J is TRBJ1-4, with TRBD1 matching over 8 bases. Germline CDR1 is MNHNS and CDR2 is SASEGT. V lost 6 bases to trimming and J lost 8 bases; unmatched junction nucleotides: 2. The CDR3 spans 12 residues. The DNA for the CDR3 is TGTGCCAGCAGGAGACAGGGGGAAAAACTGTTTTTT. It encodes CASRRQGEKLFF.

V is TRBV6-5 and J is TRBJ2-1; possibly TRBD2 for D (6 bases). V gave up 2 bases and J gave up 6 bases, with 11 bases separating them. The CDR3 extends over 14 amino acids. Per germline, CDR1 MNHEY and CDR2 SVGAGI. The CDR3 DNA is TGTGCCAGCAGTTACATGGGAGGTGGCAATGAGCAGTTCTTC. Translating gives CASSYMGGGNEQFF.

The chain links TRBV11-2 to TRBJ2-5, with D unresolved. Germline V CDR1 and CDR2: SGHAT, FQNNGV. CDR3 size: 13 residues. The V and J ends lost 1 base and 5 bases respectively, with 8 bases between them. CDR3 bases: TGTGCCAGCAGCTTAGGCTGGAGTGAGACCCAGTACTTC. Protein: CASSLGWSETQYF. The variable domain in full, with the rest retrieved from reference TRBV11-2 and TRBJ2-5, is EAGVAQSPRYKIIEKRQSVAFWCNPISGHATLYWYQQILGQGPKLLIQFQNNGVVDDSQLPKDRFSAERLKGVDSTLKIQPAKLEDSAVYLCASSLGWSETQYFGPGTRLLVL.

V gene TRBV9 combines with J gene TRBJ2-7, with 10 bases lining up with TRBD1. This CDR3 has 16 residues. Germline-derived CDR1 and CDR2 are SGDLS and YYNGEE. Unmatched junction bases numbered 9, after V lost 3 bases and J lost 3 bases. The CDR3 sequence is CASSERGTGEFYEQYF. CDR3 in DNA: TGTGCCAGCAGCGAGAGGGGGACAGGGGAATTCTACGAGCAGTACTTC.

The chain has TRBV29-1 and TRBJ2-1; 9 positions agree with TRBD2. The V gene's germline CDR1 is SQVTM and CDR2 ANQGSEA. V was clipped by 7 bases and J by 0 bases; unmatched bases: 4. CDR3 length: 14 residues. The CDR3 coding sequence is TGCAGCGCTAGGACTAGCGACTCCTACAATGAGCAGTTCTTC. Protein product: CSARTSDSYNEQFF.

Here the CDR3 DNA reads TGCGCCAGCAGCCAAGGGCAGGGTAATACTGAAGCTTTCTTT. This gives the protein CASSQGQGNTEAFF. V usage is TRBV4-1 and J usage is TRBJ1-1; a weak D match, TRBD1 (5 bases). CDR3 size: 14 residues. The V gene lost 1 base and the J gene lost 5 bases, with 11 bases spanning the gap. The germline V gene has CDR1 MGHRA and CDR2 YSYEKL.

V and J are TRBV5-4 and TRBJ1-2, with 8 bases identical to TRBD1. This CDR3 is 19 amino acids long. The germline gives CDR1 SGHNT, CDR2 YYREEE (reference sequence). Trimming took 4 bases from V and 6 from J; bases not matched to a gene: 23. The CDR3 reads CASSRTPGTGRPLLNGYTF. DNA for the CDR3: TGTGCCAGCAGCCGGACGCCCGGGACAGGTCGGCCCCTTTTAAATGGCTACACCTTC. Filled out from reference TRBV5-4 and TRBJ1-2, the complete variable domain reads ETGVTQSPTHLIKTRGQQVTLRCSSQSGHNTVSWYQQALGQGPQFIFQYYREEENGRGNFPPRFSGLQFPNYSSELNVNALELDDSALYLCASSRTPGTGRPLLNGYTFGSGTRLTVV.

This rearrangement joins TRBV7-9 to TRBJ1-1; D gene uncertain. The CDR3 runs to 12 residues. V was pared by 5 bases and J by 8 bases, with 12 bases between. CDR1 SEHNR and CDR2 FQNEAQ come from the germline V gene (reference sequence). Here the CDR3 reads CASSTTAVEAFF. The CDR3 bases are TGTGCCAGCAGCACAACAGCCGTAGAAGCTTTCTTT. Full variable domain (outside the CDR3, taken from reference TRBV7-9 and TRBJ1-1): DTGVSQNPRHKITKRGQNVTFRCDPISEHNRLYWYRQTLGQGPEFLTYFQNEAQLEKSRLLSDRFSAERPKGSFSTLEIQRTEQGDSAMYLCASSTTAVEAFFGQGTRLTVV.

The chain couples TRBV25-1 to TRBJ2-1; D might be TRBD2 (5 bases). The CDR3 runs 15 residues. Per germline, CDR1 MGHDK and CDR2 SYGVNS. The V end was cut by 6 bases, the J end by 0 bases, with 12 bases between. The chain's CDR3 is CASSGVGFSYNEQFF. The CDR3 DNA is TGTGCCAGCAGCGGGGTGGGTTTCTCCTACAATGAGCAGTTCTTC.

The chain recombines TRBV6-6 with TRBJ1-4, with D perhaps matching TRBD1 (5 bases). V gave up 7 bases and J gave up 7 bases, with 13 bases separating them. Germline V CDR1 and CDR2: MNHNY, SVGAGI (reference sequence). The CDR3 totals 13 residues. The CDR3 sequence: CASTPGGIEKLFF. For the CDR3, the DNA is TGTGCCAGCACCCCCGGGGGGATTGAAAAACTGTTTTTT.

This clone has just one count. V is TRBV5-5 and J is TRBJ2-7; TRBD1 matches 7 bases. The junction had 13 bases not matched to a gene; V was cut back by 9 bases and J by 4 bases. The CDR3 has 14 residues. Germline-derived CDR1 and CDR2 are SGHKS and YYEKEE (reference sequence). CDR3 protein: CATAGQEVFYEQYF. CDR3 sequence (DNA): TGTGCCACCGCCGGACAGGAGGTTTTTTACGAGCAGTACTTC. Complete variable domain (other parts from reference TRBV5-5 and TRBJ2-7): DAGVTQSPTHLIKTRGQQVTLRCSPISGHKSVSWYQQVLGQGPQFIFQYYEKEERGRGNFPDRFSARQFPNYSSELNVNALLLGDSALYLCATAGQEVFYEQYFGPGTRLTVT.

In this sample, this clone turned up once. This chain connects TRBV18 to TRBJ2-1; the D is unclear. CDR1 is KGHSH and CDR2 is LQKENI in the germline V gene. V lost 6 bases, J lost 7 bases, and 10 bases lay in between. CDR3 length: 12 residues. Here the CDR3 reads CASSLSRNEQFF. The DNA for the CDR3 is TGTGCCAGCTCGCTGTCCAGGAATGAGCAGTTCTTC. The whole variable domain, filled in from reference TRBV18 and TRBJ2-1, reads NAGVMQNPRHLVRRRGQEARLRCSPMKGHSHVYWYRQLPEEGLKFMVYLQKENIIDESGMPKERFSAEFPKEGPSILRIQQVVRGDSAAYFCASSLSRNEQFFGPGTRLTVL.

Details on this clone: The sample has other DNA sequences that encode this CDR3 too. The chain uses TRBV5-1 and TRBJ2-1, with a weak D call TRBD2 (5 bases). This CDR3 has 14 residues. Germline V gene sequence: CDR1 SGHRS, CDR2 YFSETQ. Trimming cost V 1 base and J 6 bases, with 11 bases left between them. CDR3 residues: CASSLWVGGNEQFF. The CDR3 DNA sequence: TGCGCCAGCAGCTTGTGGGTAGGAGGCAATGAGCAGTTCTTC.

Written as DNA, the CDR3 is TGTGCCAGCAGCGCGGGGGATGAGGAGAAAGAGCAGTACTTC. Its protein product is CASSAGDEEKEQYF. The genes are TRBV7-8 and TRBJ2-7; TRBD2 agrees at 7 bases. The CDR3 has 14 amino acids. CDR1 and CDR2 from the germline V gene are SGHVS and FQNEAQ. V was clipped by 5 bases and J by 7 bases; unmatched bases: 11.